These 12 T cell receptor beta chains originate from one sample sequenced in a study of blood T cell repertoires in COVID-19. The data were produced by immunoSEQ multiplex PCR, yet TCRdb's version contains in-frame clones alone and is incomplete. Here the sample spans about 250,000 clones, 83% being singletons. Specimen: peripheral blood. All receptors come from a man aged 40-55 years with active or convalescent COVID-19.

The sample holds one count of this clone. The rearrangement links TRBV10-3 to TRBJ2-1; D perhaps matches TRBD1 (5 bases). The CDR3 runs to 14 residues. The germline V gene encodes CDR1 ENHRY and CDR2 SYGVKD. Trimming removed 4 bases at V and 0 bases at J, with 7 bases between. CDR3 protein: CAISAGSSYNEQFF. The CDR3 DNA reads TGTGCCATCAGTGCAGGGTCCTCCTACAATGAGCAGTTCTTC.

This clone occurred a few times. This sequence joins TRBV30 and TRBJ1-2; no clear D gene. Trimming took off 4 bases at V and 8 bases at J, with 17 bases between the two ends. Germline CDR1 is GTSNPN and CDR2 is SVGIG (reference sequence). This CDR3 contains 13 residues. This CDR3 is CAWTLPGIFGYTF. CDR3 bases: TGTGCCTGGACTTTGCCGGGGATCTTCGGCTACACCTTC.

CDR3 DNA sequence: TGTGCCAGCAGCGTAGAGCAGGGCGGGGCGGCGGATGGCTACACCTTC. Amino acid sequence: CASSVEQGGAADGYTF. The chain is built from TRBV9 and TRBJ1-2; perhaps TRBD1 as D (5 bases). The germline CDR1 and CDR2 sequences are SGDLS and YYNGEE. V lost 0 bases to trimming and J lost 6 bases, with 18 bases between them. CDR3 length: 16 amino acids.

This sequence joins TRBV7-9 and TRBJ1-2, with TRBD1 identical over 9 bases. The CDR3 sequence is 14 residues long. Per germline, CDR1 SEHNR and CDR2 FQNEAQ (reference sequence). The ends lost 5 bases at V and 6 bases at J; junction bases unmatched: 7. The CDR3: CASSPSGQGNGYTF. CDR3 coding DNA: TGTGCCAGCAGCCCATCAGGACAGGGGAATGGCTACACCTTC. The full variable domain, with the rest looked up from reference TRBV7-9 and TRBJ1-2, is DTGVSQNPRHKITKRGQNVTFRCDPISEHNRLYWYRQTLGQGPEFLTYFQNEAQLEKSRLLSDRFSAERPKGSFSTLEIQRTEQGDSAMYLCASSPSGQGNGYTFGSGTRLTVV.

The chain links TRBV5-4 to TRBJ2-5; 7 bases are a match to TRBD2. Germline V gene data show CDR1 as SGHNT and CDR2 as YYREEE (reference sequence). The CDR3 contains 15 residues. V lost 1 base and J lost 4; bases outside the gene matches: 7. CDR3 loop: CASSLRGSGRETQYF. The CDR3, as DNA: TGTGCCAGCAGCTTGCGCGGGAGTGGAAGAGAGACCCAGTACTTC.

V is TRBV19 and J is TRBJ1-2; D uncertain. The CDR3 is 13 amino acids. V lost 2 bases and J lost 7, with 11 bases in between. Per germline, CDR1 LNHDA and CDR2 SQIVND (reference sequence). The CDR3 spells CASSISWSGGYTF. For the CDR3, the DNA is TGTGCCAGTAGTATATCGTGGTCGGGTGGCTACACCTTC.

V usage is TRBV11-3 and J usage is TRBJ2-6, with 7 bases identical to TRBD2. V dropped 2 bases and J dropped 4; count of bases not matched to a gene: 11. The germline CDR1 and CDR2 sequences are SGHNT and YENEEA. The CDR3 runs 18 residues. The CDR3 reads CASSLPPGRASGANVLTF. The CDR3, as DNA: TGTGCCAGCAGCTTACCCCCAGGGAGGGCTTCCGGGGCCAACGTCCTGACTTTC.

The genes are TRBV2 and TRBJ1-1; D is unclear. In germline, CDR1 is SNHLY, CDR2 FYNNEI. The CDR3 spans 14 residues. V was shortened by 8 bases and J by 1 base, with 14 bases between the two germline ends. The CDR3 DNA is TGTGCCAGCCTAAGTTGGCGGAGGAACACTGAAGCTTTCTTT. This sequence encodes CASLSWRRNTEAFF.

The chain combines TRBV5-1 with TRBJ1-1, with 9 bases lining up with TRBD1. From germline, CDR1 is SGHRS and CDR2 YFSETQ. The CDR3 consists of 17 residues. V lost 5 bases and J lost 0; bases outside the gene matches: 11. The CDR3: CASSVGQGRSMNTEAFF. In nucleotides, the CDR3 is TGCGCCAGCAGTGTCGGACAGGGGCGATCCATGAACACTGAAGCTTTCTTT. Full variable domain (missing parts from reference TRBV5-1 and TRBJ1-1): KAGVTQTPRYLIKTRGQQVTLSCSPISGHRSVSWYQQTPGQGLQFLFEYFSETQRNKGNFPGRFSGRQFSNSRSEMNVSTLELGDSALYLCASSVGQGRSMNTEAFFGQGTRLTVV.

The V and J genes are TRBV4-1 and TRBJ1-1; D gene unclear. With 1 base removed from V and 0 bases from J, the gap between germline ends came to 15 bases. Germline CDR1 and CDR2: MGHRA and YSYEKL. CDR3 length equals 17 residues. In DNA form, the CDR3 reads TGCGCCAGCAGCCAAGGGGCGCAGGTAATAATGAACACTGAAGCTTTCTTT. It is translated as CASSQGAQVIMNTEAFF.

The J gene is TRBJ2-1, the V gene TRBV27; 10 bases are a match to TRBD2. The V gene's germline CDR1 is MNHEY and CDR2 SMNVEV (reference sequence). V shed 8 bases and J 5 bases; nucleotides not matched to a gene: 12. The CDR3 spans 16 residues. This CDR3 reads CASGDPLAGENNEQFF. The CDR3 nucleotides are TGTGCCAGCGGCGACCCCCTAGCGGGGGAAAACAATGAGCAGTTCTTC.

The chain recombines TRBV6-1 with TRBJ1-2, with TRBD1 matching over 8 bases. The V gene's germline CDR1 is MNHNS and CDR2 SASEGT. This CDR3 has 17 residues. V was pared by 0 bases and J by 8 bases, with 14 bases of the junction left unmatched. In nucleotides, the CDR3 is TGTGCCAGCAGTGAAGCTATTGGGACAGGACGGGTCGACGGCTACACCTTC. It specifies CASSEAIGTGRVDGYTF.